These 3 T cell receptor beta chains were all obtained from the same sample, sequenced in a study of shared clonotypes between healthy human individuals. TCRdb keeps only in-frame clones here, not all; method: immunoSEQ multiplex PCR. Here the sample spans roughly 2.2 million clones, approximately 90% being singletons. The sequencing input was naive CD4+ T cells from PBMCs. Subset noted: CD45RA+ positively selected. The source is a man aged 18 to 35 in good health. Some clones in this sample may be carry-over from other donors' samples.

V and J are TRBV28 and TRBJ2-1, with 7 bases that match TRBD2. V gave up 6 bases and J gave up 4 bases; unmatched junction bases: 12. The CDR3 loop spans 16 amino acids. In germline, CDR1 is MDHEN, CDR2 SYDVKM. CDR3 loop: CASSDLLAYAYNEQFF. Written as DNA, the CDR3 is TGTGCCAGCAGCGATTTACTAGCGTACGCGTACAATGAGCAGTTCTTC.

For this clone: The sample carries other DNA sequences with the same CDR3. The gene calls are TRBV5-4 and TRBJ2-1; 11 bases match TRBD2. From germline, CDR1 is SGHNT and CDR2 YYREEE (reference sequence). The CDR3 length is 15 residues. V lost 4 bases and J lost 4; bases outside the gene matches: 4. CDR3 sequence: CASSPGTSGYNEQFF. The DNA of the CDR3 is TGTGCCAGCAGCCCGGGGACTAGCGGTTACAATGAGCAGTTCTTC.

This chain joins TRBV2 and TRBJ1-6; 9 nucleotides align to TRBD1. Germline lookup yields CDR1 SNHLY and CDR2 FYNNEI. The CDR3 is 14 amino acids. V trimming: 6 bases; J trimming: 6 bases; junction bases outside the gene matches: 3. The CDR3 DNA reads TGTGCCAGCAGGCCGGGACAGGGTAATTCACCCCTCCACTTT. It specifies CASRPGQGNSPLHF.